The rows below give T cell receptor beta chains drawn from one sample of a study of shared clonotypes between healthy human individuals. The table came from immunoSEQ multiplex PCR; TCRdb's copy has only in-frame clones and leaves some out. The sample yields about 92,000 clones, less than 50% seen once. Sequencing was performed on PBMCs. These receptor sequences come from a woman between 40 and 55 years old in good health. Some clones in this sample may be carry-over from other donors' samples. Both conserved end residues are part of each CDR3. The D gene is left open where the match is weak. Clone size is stated in some rows and not others, as once, few, many or a class when expanded.

TRBJ2-3 TRBV13 TRBD2 few TGTGCCAGCAGCGATGGGACTAGCTATAATACGCAGTATTTT CASSDGTSYNTQYF
TRBJ2-7 TRBV6-1 TRBD2 . TGTGCCAGCAGGGCGACTAGCGGGAGCCACGAGCAGTACTTC CASRATSGSHEQYF
TRBJ2-6 TRBV30 TRBD1 many TGTGCCTGGAGTCGGACAGGGGACGTCCTGACTTTC CAWSRTGDVLTF
TRBJ2-4 TRBV30 TRBD1 . TGTGCCTGGAGCGCGGGACAGGGGTTTAACATTCAGTACTTC CAWSAGQGFNIQYF
TRBJ2-7 TRBV30 . few TGTGCCTGGACCACGGGGAGGGGGCCCTCCGAGCAGTACTTC CAWTTGRGPSEQYF
TRBJ2-2 TRBV7-9 TRBD2 . TGTGCCAGCAGCTCCGGGACTAGCGGGAGGGCCTTGGTCGGGGAGCTGTTTTTT CASSSGTSGRALVGELFF
TRBJ1-5 TRBV29-1 TRBD1 . TGCAGCGTTGCCGGACAGGTCAATCAGCCCCAGCATTTT CSVAGQVNQPQHF
TRBJ2-3 TRBV5-1 . few TGCGCCAGCAGAAGGGACAGCACAGATACGCAGTATTTT CASRRDSTDTQYF
TRBJ2-2 TRBV11-2 . few TGTGCCAGCAGGCAGCTACAGGGTAGGGCCGGGGAGCTGTTTTTT CASRQLQGRAGELFF
TRBJ2-7 TRBV4-2 TRBD2 . TGTGCCAGCAGCCCCAGCGGGGGAGGGCCATCCTACGAGCAGTACTTC CASSPSGGGPSYEQYF
TRBJ2-7 TRBV30 . . TGTGCCTGGAGCCGCCTTTTGGAGGGAGGCGAGCAGTACTTC CAWSRLLEGGEQYF
TRBJ1-4 TRBV13 TRBD1 few TGTGCCAGCAGCTTCGGGACAGCTAATGAAAAACTGTTTTTT CASSFGTANEKLFF
TRBJ1-3 TRBV7-9 . many TGTGCCAGCAGCCCACCCTCGGGGGGCTCTGGAAACACCATATATTTT CASSPPSGGSGNTIYF
TRBJ2-7 TRBV28 . many TGTGCCAGCAGATACCTGACGACCTCCTACGAGCAGTACTTC CASRYLTTSYEQYF
TRBJ2-7 TRBV6-1 TRBD2 . TGTGCCAGCAGGTTGAGCGGGAACTACGAGCAGTACTTC CASRLSGNYEQYF
TRBJ1-2 TRBV11-1 . . TGTGCCAGCAGAGACATCAGGGTGAGCGATGGCTACACCTTC CASRDIRVSDGYTF
TRBJ2-6 TRBV2 . . TGTGCCAGCAGCGCTGACTACTCTGGGGCCAACGTCCTGACTTTC CASSADYSGANVLTF
TRBJ2-7 TRBV7-3 . many TGTGCCAGCAGCCCCTCCTCGAGCTCCTACGAGCAGTACTTC CASSPSSSSYEQYF
TRBJ2-7 TRBV7-2 TRBD2 . TGTGCCAGCAGCTTAACTAGCGGGAGCTACGAGCAGTACTTC CASSLTSGSYEQYF
TRBJ2-3 TRBV7-8 TRBD1 many TGTGCCAGCAGCTTATCCAGGGGGGATACGCAGTATTTT CASSLSRGDTQYF
TRBJ2-7 TRBV15 . . TGTGCCACCAGCAGGGTACTAGTTAACGAGCAGTACTTC CATSRVLVNEQYF
TRBJ1-5 TRBV5-1 TRBD1 many TGCGCCAGCAGCCAGGGACAGGGGGCCGGGGAGCCCCAGCATTTT CASSQGQGAGEPQHF
TRBJ2-3 TRBV7-6 . . TGTGCCAGCAGCCCGACGGCCTTCCCTTTAGACACAGATACGCAGTATTTT CASSPTAFPLDTDTQYF
TRBJ2-1 TRBV28 TRBD2 . TGTGCCAGCAGTTTCGGACTAGCGGGACTGTATGAGCAGTTCTTC CASSFGLAGLYEQFF
TRBJ2-5 TRBV7-6 . many TGTGCCAGCAGCTTCTCCTCGACTAGCCAAGAGACCCAGTACTTC CASSFSSTSQETQYF
TRBJ2-1 TRBV5-1 TRBD2 . TGCGCCAGCAACTTGGTTAGCGGGCATGAGCAGTTCTTC CASNLVSGHEQFF